This is a list of T cell receptor beta chains from one sample in a study of blood T cells in healthy people across ages. TCRdb processed the 5' RACE reads anew with MiXCR; each CDR3 protein has one entry. The table has 700,000 or so distinct CDR3 sequences, around 41% seen once; the top ten hold around 30%. Sequencing was performed on blood. Source of these receptors: a man older than 75 in good health. Both conserved end residues are part of each CDR3. Fields, in order: D gene, V gene, J gene, clone size, CDR3 protein, CDR3 DNA. D genes are given only for firm matches. Not every row has a clone size; where given, it reads once, few, many or a size class.

D gene: TRBD1; V gene: TRBV29-1; J gene: TRBJ1-2; clone size: many; CDR3 protein: CSGRTGDYGYTF; CDR3 DNA: TGCAGCGGAAGGACAGGCGACTATGGCTACACCTTC
D gene: NA; V gene: TRBV7-8; J gene: TRBJ2-3; clone size: NA; CDR3 protein: CASSNPRGDQETQYF; CDR3 DNA: TGTGCCAGCAGCAATCCTAGGGGGGACCAAGAGACCCAGTATTTT
D gene: NA; V gene: TRBV7-3; J gene: TRBJ2-6; clone size: many; CDR3 protein: CASSLQGGALNVLTF; CDR3 DNA: TGTGCCAGCAGCTTACAAGGGGGGGCTTTGAACGTCCTGACTTTC
D gene: NA; V gene: TRBV7-2; J gene: TRBJ2-5; clone size: NA; CDR3 protein: CASSLDMARETQYF; CDR3 DNA: TGTGCCAGCAGCTTAGATATGGCTAGGGAGACCCAGTACTTC
D gene: NA; V gene: TRBV21-1; J gene: TRBJ2-2; clone size: NA; CDR3 protein: CASSKALLAGSVTGELFF; CDR3 DNA: TGTGCCAGCAGCAAAGCGTTACTAGCGGGATCGGTCACCGGGGAGCTGTTTTTT
D gene: TRBD1; V gene: TRBV20-1; J gene: TRBJ1-1; clone size: NA; CDR3 protein: CSARAQGVATEAFF; CDR3 DNA: TGCAGTGCTAGAGCACAGGGGGTGGCAACTGAAGCTTTCTTT
D gene: TRBD1; V gene: TRBV6-2/TRBV6-3; J gene: TRBJ2-7; clone size: NA; CDR3 protein: CASRDSSYEQYF; CDR3 DNA: TGTGCCAGCCGGGACAGCTCTTACGAGCAGTACTTC
D gene: NA; V gene: TRBV27; J gene: TRBJ2-3; clone size: NA; CDR3 protein: CASSSWGGVGTDTQYF; CDR3 DNA: TGTGCCAGCAGTTCCTGGGGCGGGGTGGGCACAGATACGCAGTATTTT
D gene: NA; V gene: TRBV18; J gene: TRBJ1-2; clone size: NA; CDR3 protein: CASSPPRGEGFGYGYTF; CDR3 DNA: TGTGCCAGCTCACCCCCGAGAGGAGAGGGCTTTGGGTATGGCTACACCTTC
D gene: TRBD2; V gene: TRBV7-2; J gene: TRBJ2-3; clone size: NA; CDR3 protein: CASSSKLAESTDTQYF; CDR3 DNA: TGTGCCAGCAGCTCGAAACTAGCGGAGAGCACAGATACGCAGTATTTT
D gene: NA; V gene: TRBV7-9; J gene: TRBJ1-2; clone size: NA; CDR3 protein: CAWERMADGYTF; CDR3 DNA: TGTGCCTGGGAAAGGATGGCGGATGGCTACACCTTC
D gene: NA; V gene: TRBV16; J gene: TRBJ2-4; clone size: few; CDR3 protein: CASSQRARATLQQYF; CDR3 DNA: TGTGCCAGCAGCCAACGGGCCAGGGCTACCTTACAGCAGTACTTC